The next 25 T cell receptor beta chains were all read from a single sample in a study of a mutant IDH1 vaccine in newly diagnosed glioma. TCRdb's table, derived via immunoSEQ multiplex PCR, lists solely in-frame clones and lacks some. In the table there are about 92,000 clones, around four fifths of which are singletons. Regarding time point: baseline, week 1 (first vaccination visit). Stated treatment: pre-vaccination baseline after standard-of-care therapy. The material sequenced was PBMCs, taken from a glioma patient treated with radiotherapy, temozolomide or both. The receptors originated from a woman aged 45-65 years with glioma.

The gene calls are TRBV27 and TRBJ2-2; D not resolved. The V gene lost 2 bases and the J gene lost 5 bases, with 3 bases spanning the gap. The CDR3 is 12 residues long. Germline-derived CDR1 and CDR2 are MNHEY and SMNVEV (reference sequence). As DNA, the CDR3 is TGTGCCAGCAGTTTAACTACCGGGGAGCTGTTTTTT. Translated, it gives CASSLTTGELFF.

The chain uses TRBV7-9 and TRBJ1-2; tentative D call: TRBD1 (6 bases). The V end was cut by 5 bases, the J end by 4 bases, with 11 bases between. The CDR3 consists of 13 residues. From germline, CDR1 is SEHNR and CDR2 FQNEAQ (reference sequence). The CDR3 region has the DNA TGTGCCAGCAGCCGGGGGGGGCTCTATGGCTACACCTTC. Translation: CASSRGGLYGYTF. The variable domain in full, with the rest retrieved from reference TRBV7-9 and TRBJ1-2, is DTGVSQNPRHKITKRGQNVTFRCDPISEHNRLYWYRQTLGQGPEFLTYFQNEAQLEKSRLLSDRFSAERPKGSFSTLEIQRTEQGDSAMYLCASSRGGLYGYTFGSGTRLTVV.

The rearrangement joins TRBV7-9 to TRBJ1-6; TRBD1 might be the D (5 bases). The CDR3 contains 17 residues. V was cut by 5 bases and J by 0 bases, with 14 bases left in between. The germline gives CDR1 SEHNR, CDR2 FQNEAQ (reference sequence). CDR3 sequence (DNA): TGTGCCAGCAGCCAAAGGGTTGGGGGCTCCTATAATTCACCCCTCCACTTT. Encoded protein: CASSQRVGGSYNSPLHF.

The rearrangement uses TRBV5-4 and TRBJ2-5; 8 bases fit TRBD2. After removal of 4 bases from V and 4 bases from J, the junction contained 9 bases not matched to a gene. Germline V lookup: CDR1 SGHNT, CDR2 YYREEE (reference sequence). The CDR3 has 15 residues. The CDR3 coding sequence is TGTGCCAGCAGCCCCGGGGGGGTAGGTTCAGAGACCCAGTACTTC. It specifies CASSPGGVGSETQYF.

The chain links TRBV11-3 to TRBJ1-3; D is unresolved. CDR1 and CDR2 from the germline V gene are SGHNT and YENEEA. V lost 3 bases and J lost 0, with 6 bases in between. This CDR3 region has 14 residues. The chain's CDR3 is CASSFSISGNTIYF. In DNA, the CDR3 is TGTGCCAGCAGCTTCAGTATCTCTGGAAACACCATATATTTT.

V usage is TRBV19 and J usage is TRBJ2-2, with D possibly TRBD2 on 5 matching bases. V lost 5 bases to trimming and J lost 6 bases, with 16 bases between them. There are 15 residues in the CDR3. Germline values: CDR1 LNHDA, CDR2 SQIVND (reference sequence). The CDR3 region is CASSVGLGMAGELFF. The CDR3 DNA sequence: TGTGCCAGTAGTGTAGGACTTGGAATGGCCGGGGAGCTGTTTTTT. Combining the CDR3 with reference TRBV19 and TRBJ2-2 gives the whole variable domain DGGITQSPKYLFRKEGQNVTLSCEQNLNHDAMYWYRQDPGQGLRLIYYSQIVNDFQKGDIAEGYSVSREKKESFPLTVTSAQKNPTAFYLCASSVGLGMAGELFFGEGSRLTVL.

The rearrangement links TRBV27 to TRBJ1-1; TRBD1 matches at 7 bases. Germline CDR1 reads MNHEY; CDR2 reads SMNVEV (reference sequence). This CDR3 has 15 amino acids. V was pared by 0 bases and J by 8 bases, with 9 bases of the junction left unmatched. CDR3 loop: CASSLSLGQGGEAFF. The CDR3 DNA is TGTGCCAGCAGTTTATCGTTGGGGCAGGGGGGGGAAGCTTTCTTT.

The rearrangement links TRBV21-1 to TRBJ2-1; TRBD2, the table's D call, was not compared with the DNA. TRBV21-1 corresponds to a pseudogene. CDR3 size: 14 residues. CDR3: CASSKVGARDEQFF. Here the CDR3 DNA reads TGTGCCAGCAGCAAAGTGGGAGCCCGAGATGAGCAGTTCTTC.

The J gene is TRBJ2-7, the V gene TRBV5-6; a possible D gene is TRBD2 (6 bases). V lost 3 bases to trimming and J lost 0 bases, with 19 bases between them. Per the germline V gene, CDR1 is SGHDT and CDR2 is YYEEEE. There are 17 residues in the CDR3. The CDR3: CASSYWAGSALSYEQYF. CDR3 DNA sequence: TGTGCCAGCAGCTATTGGGCGGGGTCAGCGCTCTCCTACGAGCAGTACTTC.

This CDR3 is CASNRDMNTEAFF. In DNA form, the CDR3 reads TGTGCCAGTAACAGGGATATGAACACTGAAGCTTTCTTT. This chain uses TRBV2 with TRBJ1-1; D is perhaps TRBD1 (6 bases). The CDR3 totals 13 residues. V was cut by 9 bases and J by 0 bases, with 11 bases left in between. Germline CDR1 and CDR2: SNHLY and FYNNEI.

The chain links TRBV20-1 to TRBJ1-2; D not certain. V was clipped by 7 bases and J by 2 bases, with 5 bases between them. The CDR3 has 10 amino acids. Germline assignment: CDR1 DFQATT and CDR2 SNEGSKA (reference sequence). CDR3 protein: CSVKNYGYTF. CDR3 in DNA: TGCAGTGTAAAAAACTATGGCTACACCTTC.

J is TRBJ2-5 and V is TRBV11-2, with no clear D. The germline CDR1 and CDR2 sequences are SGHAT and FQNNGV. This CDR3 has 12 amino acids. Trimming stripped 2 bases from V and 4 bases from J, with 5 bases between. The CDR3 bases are TGTGCCAGCAGCTTATCCCGAGAGACCCAGTACTTC. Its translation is CASSLSRETQYF.

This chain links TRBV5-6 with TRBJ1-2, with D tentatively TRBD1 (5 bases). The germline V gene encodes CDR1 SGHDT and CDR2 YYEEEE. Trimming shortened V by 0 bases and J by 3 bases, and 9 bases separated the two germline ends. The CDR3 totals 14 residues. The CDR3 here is CASSLVSGDYGYTF. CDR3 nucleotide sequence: TGTGCCAGCAGCTTGGTTTCGGGGGACTATGGCTACACCTTC.

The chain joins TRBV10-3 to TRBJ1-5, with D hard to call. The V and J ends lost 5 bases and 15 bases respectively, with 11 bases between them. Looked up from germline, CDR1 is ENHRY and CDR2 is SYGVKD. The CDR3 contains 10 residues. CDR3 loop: CAISLTARHF. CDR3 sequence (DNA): TGTGCCATCAGTTTAACAGCCCGGCATTTT.

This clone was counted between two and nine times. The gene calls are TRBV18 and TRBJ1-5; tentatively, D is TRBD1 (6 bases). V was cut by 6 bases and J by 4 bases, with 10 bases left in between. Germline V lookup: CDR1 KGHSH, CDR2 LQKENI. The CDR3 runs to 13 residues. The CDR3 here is CASSRDRNQPQHF. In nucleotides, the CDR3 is TGTGCCAGCTCGCGAGACAGGAATCAGCCCCAGCATTTT.

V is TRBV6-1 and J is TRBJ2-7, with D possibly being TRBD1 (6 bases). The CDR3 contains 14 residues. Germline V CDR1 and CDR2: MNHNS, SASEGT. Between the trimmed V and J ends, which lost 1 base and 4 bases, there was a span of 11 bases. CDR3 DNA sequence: TGTGCCAGCAGTGAAGGAACAGGGAGATACGAGCAGTACTTC. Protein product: CASSEGTGRYEQYF.

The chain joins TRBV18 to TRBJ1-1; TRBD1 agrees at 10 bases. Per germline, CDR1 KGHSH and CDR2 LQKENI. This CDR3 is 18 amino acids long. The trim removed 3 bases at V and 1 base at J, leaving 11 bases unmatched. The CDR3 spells CASSPRQGARGSNTEAFF. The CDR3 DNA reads TGTGCCAGCTCACCTAGACAGGGGGCGAGAGGATCGAACACTGAAGCTTTCTTT. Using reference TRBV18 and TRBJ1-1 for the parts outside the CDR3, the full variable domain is NAGVMQNPRHLVRRRGQEARLRCSPMKGHSHVYWYRQLPEEGLKFMVYLQKENIIDESGMPKERFSAEFPKEGPSILRIQQVVRGDSAAYFCASSPRQGARGSNTEAFFGQGTRLTVV.

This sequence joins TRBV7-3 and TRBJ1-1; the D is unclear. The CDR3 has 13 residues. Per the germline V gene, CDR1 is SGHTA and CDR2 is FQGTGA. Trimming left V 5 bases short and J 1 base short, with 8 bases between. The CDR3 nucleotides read TGTGCCAGCAGCCCCGGGCAGAACACTGAAGCTTTCTTT. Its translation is CASSPGQNTEAFF.

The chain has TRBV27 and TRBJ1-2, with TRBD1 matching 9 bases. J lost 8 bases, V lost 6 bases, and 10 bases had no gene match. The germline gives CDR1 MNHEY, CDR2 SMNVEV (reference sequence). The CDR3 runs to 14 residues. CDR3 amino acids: CASRITGGRGGYTF. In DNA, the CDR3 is TGTGCCAGCAGAATTACAGGGGGCAGGGGCGGCTACACCTTC.

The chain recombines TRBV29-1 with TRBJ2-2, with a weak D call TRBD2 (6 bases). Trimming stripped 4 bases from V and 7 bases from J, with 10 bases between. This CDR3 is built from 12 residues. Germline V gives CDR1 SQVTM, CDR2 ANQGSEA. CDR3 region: CSVVGGGGELFF. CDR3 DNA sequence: TGCAGCGTTGTCGGGGGAGGCGGGGAGCTGTTTTTT.

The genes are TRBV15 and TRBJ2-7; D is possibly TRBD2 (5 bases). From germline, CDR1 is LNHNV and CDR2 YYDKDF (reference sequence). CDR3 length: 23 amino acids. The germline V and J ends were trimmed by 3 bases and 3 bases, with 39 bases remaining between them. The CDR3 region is CATSSELKGGFSVSGMIVYEQYF. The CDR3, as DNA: TGTGCCACCAGCAGTGAACTTAAAGGCGGTTTCAGCGTTTCGGGGATGATTGTCTACGAGCAGTACTTC. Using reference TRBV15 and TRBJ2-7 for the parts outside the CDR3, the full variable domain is DAMVIQNPRYQVTQFGKPVTLSCSQTLNHNVMYWYQQKSSQAPKLLFHYYDKDFNNEADTPDNFQSRRPNTSFCFLDIRSPGLGDTAMYLCATSSELKGGFSVSGMIVYEQYFGPGTRLTVT.

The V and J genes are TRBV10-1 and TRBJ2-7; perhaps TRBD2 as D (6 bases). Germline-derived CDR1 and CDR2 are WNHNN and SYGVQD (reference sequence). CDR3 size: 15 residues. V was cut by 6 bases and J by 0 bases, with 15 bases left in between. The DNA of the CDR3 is TGCGCCAGCAGCAGTGGAGGGGCGAACTCCTACGAGCAGTACTTC. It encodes CASSSGGANSYEQYF.

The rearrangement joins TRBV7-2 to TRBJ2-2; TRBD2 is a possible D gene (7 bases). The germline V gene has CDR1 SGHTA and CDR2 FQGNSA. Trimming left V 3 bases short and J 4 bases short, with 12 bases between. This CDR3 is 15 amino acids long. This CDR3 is CASSLERGGTGELFF. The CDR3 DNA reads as TGTGCCAGCAGCTTGGAGAGGGGGGGCACCGGGGAGCTGTTTTTT.

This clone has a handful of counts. CDR3 residues: CASSSSGEGTDTQYF. CDR3 coding DNA: TGCGCCAGCAGCTCGTCCGGAGAAGGCACAGATACGCAGTATTTT. The chain uses TRBV5-1 and TRBJ2-3, with no clear D. The CDR3 loop spans 15 amino acids. Germline assignment: CDR1 SGHRS and CDR2 YFSETQ. Deletions cut 3 bases from V and 1 base from J, with 12 bases between.

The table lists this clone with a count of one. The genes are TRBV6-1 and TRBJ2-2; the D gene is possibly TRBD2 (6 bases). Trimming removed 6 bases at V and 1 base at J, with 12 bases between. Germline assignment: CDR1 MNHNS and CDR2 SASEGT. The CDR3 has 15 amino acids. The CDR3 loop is CASRTVGLNTGELFF. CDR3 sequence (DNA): TGTGCCAGCAGGACCGTGGGACTGAACACCGGGGAGCTGTTTTTT.